At least ten counts were recorded for the clone carrying this TCR beta chain. Trimming took 8 bases from V and 6 from J, leaving 11 bases between them. The CDR3 covers 12 residues. The germline V gene encodes CDR1 MNHEY and CDR2 SMNVEV (reference sequence). The data belong to a study of T cell repertoires in cytomegalovirus infection. TCRdb passed the reads through MiXCR, listing each CDR3 protein once. The table includes some 320,000 distinct CDR3 sequences, over 7.5% detected once. The sequencing input was PBMCs. The rearrangement links TRBV27 to TRBJ2-1; possibly TRBD1 or TRBD2 for D (5 bases each). This TCR came from a human donor in good health (CMV status not recorded). Some clones in this sample may be carry-over from other donors' samples. CDR3 sequence: CASYTGTNEQFF. The CDR3 DNA reads as TGTGCCAGCTACACCGGGACCAATGAGCAGTTCTTC.